This passage covers 31 T cell receptor beta chains from one sample sequenced in a study of T cell changes during pregnancy in multiple sclerosis. The protocol was immunoSEQ multiplex PCR, while the TCRdb copy is restricted to in-frame clones and leaves out a portion. The table shows under 70,000 clones, with around 91% occurring only once. The specimen was peripheral blood, collected in the third trimester of pregnancy. These TCRs come from a female donor in good health, enrolled as a control in a pregnancy study.

V and J are TRBV2 and TRBJ2-1; 8 bases fit TRBD2. After removal of 1 base from V and 3 bases from J, the junction contained 2 bases not matched to a gene. The CDR3 length is 15 residues. Germline-derived CDR1 and CDR2 are SNHLY and FYNNEI. CDR3: CASSEVLAVYNEQFF. In nucleotides, the CDR3 is TGTGCCAGCAGTGAAGTACTAGCGGTCTACAATGAGCAGTTCTTC.

The rearrangement uses TRBV19 and TRBJ2-1; TRBD2 might be the D (6 bases). Germline assignment: CDR1 LNHDA and CDR2 SQIVND (reference sequence). V shed 1 base and J shed 5 bases, with 9 bases lying between them. This CDR3 has 14 amino acids. The DNA of the CDR3 is TGTGCCAGTAGTATAGGGCGGGGAGACAATGAGCAGTTCTTC. The encoded protein is CASSIGRGDNEQFF.

The rearrangement uses TRBV18 and TRBJ1-2; D is possibly TRBD1 (5 bases). Between the trimmed V and J ends, which lost 0 bases and 8 bases, there was a span of 16 bases. The CDR3 contains 15 residues. Germline-derived CDR1 and CDR2 are KGHSH and LQKENI. The CDR3 region is CASSPPIVQGSGYTF. CDR3 nucleotide sequence: TGTGCCAGCTCACCACCGATCGTTCAGGGCAGCGGCTACACCTTC.

V and J are TRBV14 and TRBJ1-3; D might be TRBD1 (6 bases). Germline V gene data show CDR1 as SGHDN and CDR2 as FVKESK. The CDR3 extends over 16 amino acids. V lost 4 bases and J lost 0, with 13 bases in between. CDR3 DNA: TGTGCCAGCAGCCCGGGACACGCTGCCTCTGGAAACACCATATATTTT. Its translation: CASSPGHAASGNTIYF.

The chain carries TRBV7-9 and TRBJ1-5, with D perhaps TRBD1 (5 bases). The CDR3 has 14 residues. Per germline, CDR1 SEHNR and CDR2 FQNEAQ (reference sequence). The V end lost 5 bases, the J end lost 3 bases, and 11 bases lay between the germline ends. CDR3 nucleotide sequence: TGTGCCAGCAGCCTCCAAGGGGACAATCAGCCCCAGCATTTT. Translated, it gives CASSLQGDNQPQHF.

The chain couples TRBV18 to TRBJ2-7; 10 bases line up with TRBD1. The germline CDR1 and CDR2 sequences are KGHSH and LQKENI. V was pared by 2 bases and J by 3 bases, with 1 base of the junction left unmatched. The CDR3 is made up of 14 amino acids. CDR3 nucleotide sequence: TGTGCCAGCTCACCAGGGACAGGGGACTACGAGCAGTACTTC. As protein: CASSPGTGDYEQYF.

The chain joins TRBV6-5 to TRBJ2-3; TRBD1 matches at 7 bases. With 10 bases clipped from V and 4 bases from J, the junction kept 11 bases outside the gene matches. Germline CDR1 reads MNHEY; CDR2 reads SVGAGI. This CDR3 is built from 14 residues. Written as DNA, the CDR3 is TGTGCCACTCGTCGACAGGGTGCGGCAGATACGCAGTATTTT. This codes for CATRRQGAADTQYF.

The genes are TRBV19 and TRBJ2-1; 7 positions agree with TRBD2. V gave up 5 bases and J gave up 4 bases; unmatched junction bases: 11. The CDR3 is made up of 16 amino acids. The germline CDR1 and CDR2 sequences are LNHDA and SQIVND (reference sequence). The CDR3 loop reads CASSLPSGGTYNEQFF. The CDR3, as DNA: TGTGCCAGTAGTCTGCCTAGCGGTGGAACATACAATGAGCAGTTCTTC.

The V call is TRBV27, the J call TRBJ2-7; a weak D match, TRBD2 (6 bases). The V gene lost 3 bases and the J gene lost 1 base, with 7 bases spanning the gap. Per the germline V gene, CDR1 is MNHEY and CDR2 is SMNVEV (reference sequence). The CDR3 totals 13 residues. CDR3 DNA sequence: TGTGCCAGCAGTTTTAGCGGTTCCTACGAGCAGTACTTC. This sequence encodes CASSFSGSYEQYF.

The V gene is TRBV18, the J gene TRBJ2-7; D possibly corresponds to TRBD1 (5 bases). Germline lookup yields CDR1 KGHSH and CDR2 LQKENI. CDR3 size: 13 residues. V was shortened by 3 bases and J by 4 bases, with 10 bases between the two germline ends. This CDR3 is CASSPVAGYEQYF. CDR3 DNA: TGTGCCAGCTCACCCGTAGCAGGGTACGAGCAGTACTTC.

V gene TRBV5-6 combines with J gene TRBJ2-7; 9 bases line up with TRBD1. The CDR3 length is 16 residues. Trimming cost V 4 bases and J 3 bases; bases outside gene matches: 11. Germline assignment: CDR1 SGHDT and CDR2 YYEEEE. CDR3 loop: CASSLPGTGPFYEQYF. The DNA for the CDR3 is TGTGCCAGCAGCCTCCCGGGGACAGGGCCGTTCTACGAGCAGTACTTC. The full variable domain, its missing parts supplied by reference TRBV5-6 and TRBJ2-7, is DAGVTQSPTHLIKTRGQQVTLRCSPKSGHDTVSWYQQALGQGPQFIFQYYEEEERQRGNFPDRFSGHQFPNYSSELNVNALLLGDSALYLCASSLPGTGPFYEQYFGPGTRLTVT.

The chain carries TRBV5-5 and TRBJ1-2, with 11 bases identical to TRBD1. The CDR3 length is 16 residues. The J segment lost 8 bases and the V segment lost 4 bases, leaving 13 bases of the junction unmatched. The germline CDR1 and CDR2 sequences are SGHKS and YYEKEE (reference sequence). DNA for the CDR3: TGTGCCAGCAGCCCGGGACAGGGGGGCTTGGCTGTCGGCTACACCTTC. It codes for CASSPGQGGLAVGYTF.

The gene calls are TRBV5-1 and TRBJ2-5, with 7 positions matching TRBD1. Trimming took 4 bases from V and 4 from J; bases not matched to a gene: 4. The V gene's germline CDR1 is SGHRS and CDR2 YFSETQ. This CDR3 is 13 amino acids long. This chain's CDR3 is CASSPTGRETQYF. For the CDR3, the DNA is TGCGCCAGCAGCCCGACAGGGCGAGAGACCCAGTACTTC.

The rearrangement joins TRBV27 to TRBJ1-2, with D unclear. Trimming took 5 bases from V and 6 from J, leaving 10 bases between them. This CDR3 comprises 12 residues. Germline lookup yields CDR1 MNHEY and CDR2 SMNVEV (reference sequence). The CDR3 here is CASSNSRNGYTF. As DNA, the CDR3 is TGTGCCAGCAGTAACAGTCGCAATGGCTACACCTTC.

The chain is built from TRBV5-1 and TRBJ2-3, with a tentative D call TRBD2 (5 bases). V lost 0 bases to trimming and J lost 2 bases, with 16 bases between them. Germline-derived CDR1 and CDR2 are SGHRS and YFSETQ. The length of the CDR3 is 17 residues. CDR3 nucleotide sequence: TGCGCCAGCAGCTTGGAAGGAGGCAGGAAATTCACAGATACGCAGTATTTT. It encodes CASSLEGGRKFTDTQYF.

The chain uses TRBV7-2 and TRBJ1-1; D is unclear. The V and J ends lost 3 bases and 5 bases respectively, with 13 bases between them. The germline V gene encodes CDR1 SGHTA and CDR2 FQGNSA. The length of the CDR3 is 14 residues. The CDR3: CASSFGVVRTEAFF. The CDR3 nucleotides are TGTGCCAGCAGCTTTGGTGTAGTGAGGACTGAAGCTTTCTTT.

The J gene is TRBJ1-1, the V gene TRBV19, with 7 bases identical to TRBD1. CDR3 length: 15 amino acids. Trimming cost V 6 bases and J 5 bases; bases outside gene matches: 12. The germline CDR1 and CDR2 sequences are LNHDA and SQIVND (reference sequence). CDR3 sequence: CASRPPTGRGTEAFF. CDR3 nucleotide sequence: TGTGCCAGTAGGCCTCCGACAGGGCGAGGGACTGAAGCTTTCTTT.

The chain has TRBV6-6 and TRBJ2-3; D ambiguous. Deletions cut 4 bases from V and 5 bases from J, with 16 bases between. CDR3 size: 15 residues. From germline, CDR1 is MNHNY and CDR2 SVGAGI (reference sequence). The CDR3 is CASSFNPRFKDTQYF. CDR3 nucleotides: TGTGCCAGCAGTTTTAACCCCCGGTTTAAAGATACGCAGTATTTT.

This chain uses TRBV9 with TRBJ2-2; no clear D gene. CDR1 and CDR2 from the germline V gene are SGDLS and YYNGEE. The CDR3 sequence is 17 residues long. With 0 bases removed from V and 6 bases from J, the gap between germline ends came to 18 bases. Here the CDR3 reads CASSVGLPQSYAGELFF. The CDR3, as DNA: TGTGCCAGCAGCGTAGGACTCCCCCAGTCGTACGCCGGGGAGCTGTTTTTT.

The chain links TRBV13 to TRBJ2-7; 7 bases map to TRBD2. V was clipped by 7 bases and J by 2 bases; unmatched bases: 11. CDR1 and CDR2 from the germline V gene are PRHDT and FYEKMQ (reference sequence). The CDR3 sequence is 15 residues long. CDR3 sequence reads: CASTHFLAAAYEQYF. CDR3 DNA: TGTGCCAGCACCCACTTTCTAGCGGCAGCCTACGAGCAGTACTTC. The full variable domain, completed using reference TRBV13 and TRBJ2-7, is AAGVIQSPRHLIKEKRETATLKCYPIPRHDTVYWYQQGPGQDPQFLISFYEKMQSDKGSIPDRFSAQQFSDYHSELNMSSLELGDSALYFCASTHFLAAAYEQYFGPGTRLTVT.

CDR3: CARETQYF. CDR3 bases: TGTGCCCGGGAGACCCAGTACTTC. The rearrangement links TRBV27 to TRBJ2-5; D gene uncertain. Trimming pared 11 bases from V and 5 bases from J, leaving 3 bases between. The germline V gene encodes CDR1 MNHEY and CDR2 SMNVEV (reference sequence). The CDR3 is 8 amino acids.

The rearrangement links TRBV5-6 to TRBJ2-3, with 8 bases lining up with TRBD2. This CDR3 contains 14 residues. CDR1 and CDR2 (germline): SGHDT, YYEEEE. The junction had 3 bases not matched to a gene; V was cut back by 2 bases and J by 4 bases. The DNA for the CDR3 is TGTGCCAGCAGCTTTGGGCGGGGGGCAGATACGCAGTATTTT. This gives the protein CASSFGRGADTQYF.

The J gene is TRBJ2-3, the V gene TRBV9; 7 bases align to TRBD2. This CDR3 is built from 17 residues. Germline CDR1 and CDR2: SGDLS and YYNGEE. Unmatched junction bases numbered 13, after V lost 4 bases and J lost 2 bases. CDR3 loop: CASSSREGRGVTDTQYF. CDR3 coding DNA: TGTGCCAGCAGCTCTAGAGAGGGTCGGGGGGTCACAGATACGCAGTATTTT.

In this sample, this clone turned up once. The rearrangement joins TRBV15 to TRBJ1-2; 7 bases align to TRBD1. With V trimmed by 4 bases and J by 4 bases, 9 bases remained unmatched. This CDR3 comprises 15 residues. Germline V gene data show CDR1 as LNHNV and CDR2 as YYDKDF (reference sequence). CDR3 sequence: CATSNQRGLVYGYTF. In DNA form, the CDR3 reads TGTGCCACCAGCAACCAGAGGGGGCTGGTCTATGGCTACACCTTC. Supplemented by reference TRBV15 and TRBJ1-2, the full variable domain reads DAMVIQNPRYQVTQFGKPVTLSCSQTLNHNVMYWYQQKSSQAPKLLFHYYDKDFNNEADTPDNFQSRRPNTSFCFLDIRSPGLGDTAMYLCATSNQRGLVYGYTFGSGTRLTVV.

The CDR3 DNA sequence: TGCAGCGTTGGATTAAGAGGAATCAAGGGAGCGGGCTACACCTTC. This translates into CSVGLRGIKGAGYTF. The J gene is TRBJ1-2, the V gene TRBV29-1; D gene unclear. From germline, CDR1 is SQVTM and CDR2 ANQGSEA. Trimming cost V 4 bases and J 8 bases, with 23 bases left between them. The CDR3 loop spans 15 amino acids. Drawing the rest from reference TRBV29-1 and TRBJ1-2, the complete variable domain is SAVISQKPSRDICQRGTSLTIQCQVDSQVTMMFWYRQQPGQSLTLIATANQGSEATYESGFVIDKFPISRPNLTFSTLTVSNMSPEDSSIYLCSVGLRGIKGAGYTFGSGTRLTVV.

The V gene is TRBV4-2, the J gene TRBJ2-7; 7 positions agree with TRBD2. The CDR3 contains 16 residues. Germline lookup yields CDR1 LGHNA and CDR2 YNFKEQ. With 0 bases clipped from V and 0 bases from J, the junction kept 5 bases outside the gene matches. The CDR3 reads CASSQDSGGGSYEQYF. CDR3 DNA sequence: TGTGCCAGCAGCCAAGATTCGGGGGGAGGCTCCTACGAGCAGTACTTC.

V usage is TRBV5-1 and J usage is TRBJ1-6; 11 positions agree with TRBD1. From germline, CDR1 is SGHRS and CDR2 YFSETQ. CDR3 length: 18 amino acids. J gave up 2 bases and V 2 bases, and 6 bases lay outside the gene matches. CDR3 amino acids: CASSLGQGASTYNSPLHF. The CDR3 region has the DNA TGCGCCAGCAGCTTAGGACAGGGGGCTAGTACCTATAATTCACCCCTCCACTTT.

The V and J genes are TRBV15 and TRBJ1-2; 8 bases line up with TRBD1. Looked up from germline, CDR1 is LNHNV and CDR2 is YYDKDF (reference sequence). Trimming took 0 bases from V and 4 from J; bases not matched to a gene: 4. This CDR3 contains 15 residues. The CDR3 loop reads CATSREGTGGYGYTF. As DNA, the CDR3 is TGTGCCACCAGCAGAGAGGGGACAGGAGGCTATGGCTACACCTTC.

This chain links TRBV7-2 with TRBJ2-5, with a tentative D call TRBD1 (5 bases). Germline loops: CDR1 SGHTA, CDR2 FQGNSA. This CDR3 is 14 amino acids long. V lost 0 bases and J lost 2, with 7 bases in between. The DNA for the CDR3 is TGTGCCAGCAGCTTAGCGAACAGGCAAGAGACCCAGTACTTC. Its protein is CASSLANRQETQYF.

The rearrangement uses TRBV6-1 and TRBJ2-4; 8 nucleotides match TRBD1. Germline loops: CDR1 MNHNS, CDR2 SASEGT. CDR3 length equals 16 residues. After removal of 0 bases from V and 6 bases from J, the junction contained 7 bases not matched to a gene. CDR3 region: CASSEAVGQGSNIQYF. DNA for the CDR3: TGTGCCAGCAGTGAAGCGGTCGGACAGGGCTCAAACATTCAGTACTTC.

The chain has TRBV5-6 and TRBJ2-3, with TRBD2 identical over 12 bases. The V gene end was trimmed by 4 bases and the J gene end by 2 bases; junction bases not matched to a gene: 2. The germline gives CDR1 SGHDT, CDR2 YYEEEE. The CDR3 is 15 amino acids. CDR3 amino acids: CASSPSGGATDTQYF. The DNA of the CDR3 is TGTGCCAGCAGCCCTAGCGGGGGGGCCACAGATACGCAGTATTTT.